This TCR beta chain was observed in a study of T cells in Graves' hyperthyroidism and ophthalmopathy. The overall study: Specimen type is peripheral blood, collected at initial diagnosis prior to any treatment.

The CDR3 runs 18 residues. The germline V gene encodes CDR1 SGDLS and CDR2 YYNGEE. Trimming stripped 4 bases from V and 5 bases from J, with 26 bases between. Among the patients, aged 18 to 65, hyperthyroidism was newly diagnosed and had lasted under 2 months. Fresh 10 ml peripheral blood yielded PBMCs. Amplification targeted TCR beta CDR3 regions from RNA transcripts. Initially, a first-round RT-PCR of the TCR CDR3 employed the HTBI primer set. TCRdb independently ran MiXCR on the multiplex PCR reads; one entry per CDR3 protein. In the table there are roughly 740,000 distinct CDR3 sequences, over 15% of which are singletons.

The receptor comes from a man aged 18 to 30 with Graves' hyperthyroidism. The chain recombines TRBV9 with TRBJ2-3; D tentatively reads TRBD1 or TRBD2 (6 bases each). Input material: blood. This CDR3 is CASSSPGGKGGLEDTQYF. The CDR3 DNA sequence: TGTGCCAGCAGCAGCCCAGGTGGGAAAGGGGGGCTGGAAGATACGCAGTATTTT. The complete variable domain, with remaining parts taken from reference TRBV9 and TRBJ2-3, reads DSGVTQTPKHLITATGQRVTLRCSPRSGDLSVYWYQQSLDQGLQFLIQYYNGEERAKGNILERFSAQQFPDLHSELNLSSLELGDSALYFCASSSPGGKGGLEDTQYFGPGTRLTVL.